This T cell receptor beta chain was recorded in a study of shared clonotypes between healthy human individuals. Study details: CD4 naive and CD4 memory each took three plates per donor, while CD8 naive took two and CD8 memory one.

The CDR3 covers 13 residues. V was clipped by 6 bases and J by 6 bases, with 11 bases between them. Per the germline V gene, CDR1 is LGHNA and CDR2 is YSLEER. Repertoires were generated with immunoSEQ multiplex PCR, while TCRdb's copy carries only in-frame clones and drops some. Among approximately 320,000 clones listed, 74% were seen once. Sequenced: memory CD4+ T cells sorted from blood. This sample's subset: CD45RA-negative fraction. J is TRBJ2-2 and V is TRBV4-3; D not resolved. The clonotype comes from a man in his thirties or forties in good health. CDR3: CASSYGVAGELFF. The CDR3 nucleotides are TGCGCCAGCAGTTACGGCGTGGCCGGGGAGCTGTTTTTT.